This passage covers 14 T cell receptor beta chains from one sample sequenced in a study of cytomegalovirus exposure and HLA in healthy donors. The study ran its PCR with 60 Vbeta and 13 Jbeta primers. Measured with immunoSEQ multiplex PCR; TCRdb has only the in-frame clones, and not every one. Of about 97,000 clones in the sample, about four fifths are singletons; the top ten hold roughly 5%. Sequenced sample: PBMCs. These receptors all stem from a man aged 35-49 years in good health and CMV-seropositive.

The chain uses TRBV28 and TRBJ1-2; D perhaps matches TRBD1 (5 bases). Germline V CDR1 and CDR2: MDHEN, SYDVKM. The length of the CDR3 is 14 residues. Trimming stripped 3 bases from V and 4 bases from J, with 12 bases between. The CDR3 loop reads CASSLVSGVYGYTF. CDR3 coding DNA: TGTGCCAGCAGTTTGGTTTCGGGGGTCTATGGCTACACCTTC.

This chain connects TRBV7-9 to TRBJ2-7; 9 bases fit TRBD1. The length of the CDR3 is 14 residues. Per germline, CDR1 SEHNR and CDR2 FQNEAQ (reference sequence). V dropped 7 bases and J dropped 3; count of bases not matched to a gene: 7. The CDR3 bases are TGTGCCAGCACCAATACGGGACAGGGCTACGAGCAGTACTTC. As protein: CASTNTGQGYEQYF.

The chain employs TRBV28 and TRBJ1-1, with 8 nucleotides matching TRBD1. The V segment lost 2 bases and the J segment 5 bases; nucleotides outside the gene matches: 4. The length of the CDR3 is 14 residues. Per germline, CDR1 MDHEN and CDR2 SYDVKM. The CDR3 bases are TGTGCCAGCAGTTTACCAGGGGGCTGGACTGAAGCTTTCTTT. Protein: CASSLPGGWTEAFF.

The chain is built from TRBV9 and TRBJ2-1; 9 positions match TRBD2. The length of the CDR3 is 15 residues. V dropped 5 bases and J dropped 7; count of bases not matched to a gene: 10. The germline V gene has CDR1 SGDLS and CDR2 YYNGEE. CDR3: CASSSLAGGDNEQFF. The CDR3 DNA follows: TGTGCCAGCAGTTCCCTGGCGGGGGGGGATAATGAGCAGTTCTTC.

This clone has more than one count but fewer than ten. The chain uses TRBV13 and TRBJ2-7; the D gene is possibly TRBD1 (7 bases). The CDR3 length is 14 residues. CDR1 and CDR2 (germline): PRHDT, FYEKMQ (reference sequence). V lost 5 bases, J lost 7 bases, and 18 bases lay in between. The CDR3 spells CASSPLTGRGEQYF. DNA of the CDR3: TGTGCCAGCAGCCCCTTGACAGGGCGGGGTGAGCAGTACTTC. Together with reference TRBV13 and TRBJ2-7, the CDR3 gives the full variable domain: AAGVIQSPRHLIKEKRETATLKCYPIPRHDTVYWYQQGPGQDPQFLISFYEKMQSDKGSIPDRFSAQQFSDYHSELNMSSLELGDSALYFCASSPLTGRGEQYFGPGTRLTVT.

V gene TRBV30 combines with J gene TRBJ1-5; D may be TRBD1 (5 bases). Germline CDR1 is GTSNPN and CDR2 is SVGIG (reference sequence). V lost 1 base to trimming and J lost 4 bases, with 8 bases between them. The CDR3 is 13 amino acids. Here the CDR3 DNA reads TGTGCCTGGAGTGGGGGCCTGAATCAGCCCCAGCATTTT. It is translated as CAWSGGLNQPQHF.

This clone was seen more than once but under ten times. The V gene is TRBV18, the J gene TRBJ1-1, with D unresolved. The germline gives CDR1 KGHSH, CDR2 LQKENI. The CDR3 has 17 amino acids. V lost 2 bases and J 5 bases, leaving 21 bases between the germline ends. The CDR3 loop reads CASSPGYSFGESTEAFF. CDR3 DNA: TGTGCCAGCTCACCAGGCTATTCTTTTGGGGAGAGTACTGAAGCTTTCTTT.

This chain connects TRBV18 to TRBJ2-7, with no clear D. The CDR3 runs 13 residues. The V gene lost 0 bases and the J gene lost 4 bases, with 7 bases spanning the gap. Per the germline V gene, CDR1 is KGHSH and CDR2 is LQKENI. CDR3: CASSPPVPYEQYF. Written as DNA, the CDR3 is TGTGCCAGCTCACCACCTGTTCCATACGAGCAGTACTTC.

CDR3 protein: CASSTGGNIQYF. Written as DNA, the CDR3 is TGTGCCAGCAGCACCGGGGGAAACATTCAGTACTTC. This sequence joins TRBV27 and TRBJ2-4; TRBD2 is a possible D gene (6 bases). Deletions cut 6 bases from V and 6 bases from J, with 9 bases between. CDR3 size: 12 residues. Germline CDR1 and CDR2: MNHEY and SMNVEV (reference sequence).

V is TRBV6-6 and J is TRBJ1-1; perhaps TRBD1 as D (5 bases). This CDR3 comprises 14 residues. With 6 bases removed from V and 1 base from J, the gap between germline ends came to 12 bases. Germline V CDR1 and CDR2: MNHNY, SVGAGI (reference sequence). The CDR3 nucleotides are TGTGCCAGCAGACCCGCGACAGAGAACACTGAAGCTTTCTTT. Its translation: CASRPATENTEAFF.

V is TRBV28 and J is TRBJ2-1; TRBD2 is a possible D gene (5 bases). The CDR3 sequence is 16 residues long. Germline-derived CDR1 and CDR2 are MDHEN and SYDVKM. Between the trimmed V and J ends, which lost 5 bases and 0 bases, there was a span of 14 bases. CDR3 residues: CASSPPGDSSYNEQFF. CDR3 sequence (DNA): TGTGCCAGCAGTCCCCCCGGGGATAGCTCCTACAATGAGCAGTTCTTC.

V usage is TRBV27 and J usage is TRBJ2-5, with a weak D call TRBD2 (6 bases). Germline CDR1 is MNHEY and CDR2 is SMNVEV (reference sequence). This CDR3 has 14 residues. V lost 1 base and J 5 bases, leaving 11 bases between the germline ends. The CDR3 loop reads CASSLLRGSETQYF. In DNA, the CDR3 is TGTGCCAGCAGTTTATTGCGGGGTTCGGAGACCCAGTACTTC.

V and J are TRBV7-9 and TRBJ1-2, with D tentatively TRBD1 (6 bases). This CDR3 is built from 13 residues. Germline V gene data show CDR1 as SEHNR and CDR2 as FQNEAQ (reference sequence). Trimming stripped 1 base from V and 5 bases from J, with 8 bases between. CDR3 bases: TGTGCCAGCAGCTTAGAAGGGGGTTATGGCTACACCTTC. Encoded protein: CASSLEGGYGYTF. Supplemented by reference TRBV7-9 and TRBJ1-2, the full variable domain reads DTGVSQNPRHKITKRGQNVTFRCDPISEHNRLYWYRQTLGQGPEFLTYFQNEAQLEKSRLLSDRFSAERPKGSFSTLEIQRTEQGDSAMYLCASSLEGGYGYTFGSGTRLTVV.

As DNA, the CDR3 is TGTGCCAGCAGTTCCCGGGACAACTCGAACACCGGGGAGCTGTTTTTT. This translates into CASSSRDNSNTGELFF. The V call is TRBV28, the J call TRBJ2-2, with D possibly matching TRBD1 (6 bases). Germline CDR1 and CDR2: MDHEN and SYDVKM. This CDR3 has 16 residues. Trimming took 4 bases from V and 0 from J, leaving 12 bases between them.